This T cell receptor (beta chain) comes out of a study of blood T cell repertoires in COVID-19. Measured with immunoSEQ multiplex PCR; TCRdb has only the in-frame clones, and not every one. Of 400,000 to 450,000 clones detected, approximately 90% appear once; the ten largest clones hold more than 1.4%. This clone has just a few counts. In germline, CDR1 is WSHSY, CDR2 SAAADI. V shed 3 bases and J 8 bases; nucleotides not matched to a gene: 8. CDR3 length: 15 amino acids. Sequences were obtained from peripheral blood. The sequence derives from a woman younger than 45 with active or convalescent COVID-19. V usage is TRBV10-2 and J usage is TRBJ2-1; 9 bases are a match to TRBD2. In nucleotides, the CDR3 is TGCGCCAGCAGTGACGTAGCGGGAGAGCGGTATGAGCAGTTCTTC. Translating gives CASSDVAGERYEQFF.